Presented here are 7 T cell receptor beta chains from one specimen sequenced in a study of CD8+CD57+ T cells in acquired aplastic anemia. CDR3 and TCR beta VDJ profiling relied on genomic DNA as the template. TCRdb called the reads again in MiXCR, with one record for every CDR3 protein. The profile covers around 430,000 distinct CDR3 sequences, with around 33% appearing a single time and about 0.8% taken by the ten largest. Whoever was chosen for sequencing had shown CD8+CD57+ cell expansion by flow cytometry. The specimen sequenced was sorted CD4+, CD8+, or CD8+CD57+ T cells (not recorded which) from PBMCs. Receptor source: a human donor with aplastic anemia.

This clonotype was found a few times. This chain connects TRBV2 to TRBJ1-5, with a possible D match to TRBD1 (6 bases). The CDR3 extends over 15 amino acids. The V gene's germline CDR1 is SNHLY and CDR2 FYNNEI. V lost 6 bases to trimming and J lost 6 bases, with 18 bases between them. CDR3 bases: TGTGCCAGCAGGGGAACAGGGAGGGAGCTTCAGCCCCAGCATTTT. It is translated as CASRGTGRELQPQHF.

The chain combines TRBV5-1 with TRBJ2-7; D uncertain. This CDR3 comprises 13 residues. Germline CDR1 SGHRS, CDR2 YFSETQ. V was trimmed by 0 bases and J by 4 bases, leaving 8 bases between them. CDR3 nucleotides: TGCGCCAGCAGCTTGGACTTCCAATACGAGCAGTACTTC. It encodes CASSLDFQYEQYF. Full variable domain (outside the CDR3, taken from reference TRBV5-1 and TRBJ2-7): KAGVTQTPRYLIKTRGQQVTLSCSPISGHRSVSWYQQTPGQGLQFLFEYFSETQRNKGNFPGRFSGRQFSNSRSEMNVSTLELGDSALYLCASSLDFQYEQYFGPGTRLTVT.

Remarks on this clonotype: A much larger clone lies a single base off, so this may be a read error. The chain combines TRBV20-1 with TRBJ1-2, with D possibly TRBD1 on 5 matching bases. Germline V gives CDR1 DFQATT, CDR2 SNEGSKA (reference sequence). V lost 3 bases and J 1 base, leaving 12 bases between the germline ends. CDR3 length: 14 residues. The CDR3 sequence: CSARGGLLNYGYTF. DNA for the CDR3: TGCAGTGCTAGGGGGGGACTACTTAACTATGGCTACACCTTC.

Notes on this clonotype: This could be a read error, since a much larger clone is one nucleotide away. This chain links TRBV9 with TRBJ2-6; TRBD1 is a possible D gene (5 bases). Germline V CDR1 and CDR2: SGDLS, YYNGEE. The CDR3 has 15 amino acids. Here the CDR3 DNA reads TGTGCCAGCAGTGTCGGCTTGTCTGGGGCCAACGTCCCGACTTTC. As protein: CASSVGLSGANVPTF.

At least ten counts were recorded for this clonotype. The rearrangement links TRBV7-2 to TRBJ1-2; D gene ambiguous. Per germline, CDR1 SGHTA and CDR2 FQGNSA. Trimming took 2 bases from V and 2 from J, leaving 9 bases between them. The CDR3 extends over 14 amino acids. The CDR3 here is CASSLFARNYGYTF. CDR3 coding DNA: TGTGCCAGCAGCTTATTCGCCAGAAACTATGGCTACACCTTC.

A few counts support this clonotype. The J gene is TRBJ2-1, the V gene TRBV4-1; 8 positions match TRBD2. Germline V gene lookup returns CDR1 MGHRA and CDR2 YSYEKL. V was clipped by 1 base and J by 5 bases; unmatched bases: 4. CDR3 length equals 15 residues. Written as DNA, the CDR3 is TGCGCCAGCAGCCAAGTTAGCGGGAAGAACAATGAGCAGTTCTTC. Its protein product is CASSQVSGKNNEQFF.

As for this clonotype: A junction boundary mismatches the germline segment, possibly from a read error. V is TRBV6-1 and J is TRBJ2-6, with a tentative D call TRBD1 (5 bases). The CDR3 extends over 16 amino acids. From germline, CDR1 is MNHNS and CDR2 SASEGT. The CDR3 is CASRDTKLSGANVPTF. The CDR3 nucleotides are TGTGCCAGCCGTGACACCAAACTCTCTGGGGCCAACGTCCCGACTTTC.